Following are 21 T cell receptor beta chains from one sample sequenced in a study of regulatory T cells in long-lasting Graves disease (dated by TCRdb to about 2021). The time point label corresponds to: newly diagnosed GD, antithyroid drugs for less than 3 months. For both TCR sequencing and RNA sequencing, RNA was extracted from PBMCs using TRIzol. The method was multiplex PCR. The reads were generated on an Illumina HiSeq 4000. CDR3 regions were amplified by Arm-PCR with iRepertoire HTBI primers to construct TCR beta libraries. TCRdb reprocessed the public reads (quality trimming at Q25 with fastp, clone calling with MiXCR) and kept in-frame beta chains. Here each entry gathers all rows of one CDR3 protein and keeps the most common genes and DNA. The sample profile shows hundreds of thousands of distinct CDR3 sequences; 15% of them were found once. The ten largest clones add up to approximately 7.6% of the sample.

The data were also submitted as part of a second study, on T cells in Graves' hyperthyroidism and ophthalmopathy.

This specimen was peripheral blood mononuclear cells (PBMCs), taken at new diagnosis, from a patient treated with antithyroid drugs. Receptors were obtained from a middle-aged woman with Graves disease. Donor details come from another sample of the same person, matched by shared clones.

This clonotype was counted ten times or more. The chain uses TRBV11-2 and TRBJ2-3; 7 bases are a match to TRBD1. Germline CDR1 reads SGHAT; CDR2 reads FQNNGV. The CDR3 sequence is 15 residues long. V was clipped by 3 bases and J by 3 bases; unmatched bases: 6. The CDR3 reads CASSFMAGGTDTQYF. The CDR3 coding sequence is TGTGCCAGCAGCTTTATGGCAGGGGGAACAGATACGCAGTATTTT.

The table lists this clonotype with many counts. The chain links TRBV12-3 or TRBV12-4 to TRBJ2-7, with D unclear. This CDR3 is built from 15 residues. The V end lost 5 bases, the J end lost 3 bases, and 17 bases lay between the germline ends. This CDR3 is CASSPDSGRIYEQYF. The CDR3 region has the DNA TGTGCCAGCAGTCCAGACTCTGGACGGATCTACGAGCAGTACTTC.

V and J are TRBV20-1 and TRBJ1-1; TRBD1 is a possible D gene (5 bases). This CDR3 contains 14 residues. V was cut by 5 bases and J by 4 bases, with 17 bases left in between. Germline V gene lookup returns CDR1 DFQATT and CDR2 SNEGSKA (reference sequence). CDR3 DNA: TGCAGTGCTGCCTCGGGGAATGGGGGCACTGAAGCTTTCTTT. It yields the protein CSAASGNGGTEAFF.

This clonotype has at least ten counts. The V gene is TRBV12-3 or TRBV12-4, the J gene TRBJ2-6, with D perhaps TRBD1 (6 bases). V gave up 4 bases and J gave up 2 bases, with 9 bases separating them. CDR3 length: 15 amino acids. CDR3: CASSSRGTGANVLTF. The CDR3 DNA sequence: TGTGCCAGCAGTTCCAGGGGCACTGGGGCCAACGTCCTGACTTTC.

Points on this clonotype: It differs at one base from a far larger clone, so likely a read error. For the CDR3, the DNA is TGTGCCAGCAGCTCCCGGGGCTCGGGGACCCAGTACTTC. Protein: CASSSRGSGTQYF. This chain joins TRBV7-2 and TRBJ2-4, with D possibly being TRBD1 or TRBD2 (5 bases each). The J call may be in error: the DNA end matches TRBJ2-5 better. The CDR3 length is 13 residues. Germline V gene lookup returns CDR1 SGHTA and CDR2 FQGNSA.

The genes are TRBV20-1 and TRBJ1-4; D is undetermined. This CDR3 is built from 13 residues. The V gene's germline CDR1 is DFQATT and CDR2 SNEGSKA (reference sequence). Between the trimmed V and J ends, which lost 2 bases and 6 bases, there was a span of 10 bases. CDR3 amino acids: CSARSGMDEKLFF. The CDR3 coding sequence is TGCAGTGCTAGATCCGGGATGGATGAAAAACTGTTTTTT.

This clonotype occurred many times. This chain links TRBV2 with TRBJ2-5; 7 bases line up with TRBD2. Losses at the gene ends were 4 bases for V and 2 bases for J; bases not matched to a gene: 4. This CDR3 has 14 residues. The germline V gene encodes CDR1 SNHLY and CDR2 FYNNEI. In DNA, the CDR3 is TGTGCCAGCAGTGCCGGGGGGACTCAAGAGACCCAGTACTTC. It codes for CASSAGGTQETQYF. The complete variable domain, with remaining parts taken from reference TRBV2 and TRBJ2-5, reads EPEVTQTPSHQVTQMGQEVILRCVPISNHLYFYWYRQILGQKVEFLVSFYNNEISEKSEIFDDQFSVERPDGSNFTLKIRSTKLEDSAMYFCASSAGGTQETQYFGPGTRLLVL.

V is TRBV13 and J is TRBJ2-5, with D perhaps assigned TRBD1 or TRBD2 (5 bases each). The CDR3 has 15 residues. V gave up 5 bases and J gave up 5 bases, with 18 bases separating them. Per the germline V gene, CDR1 is PRHDT and CDR2 is FYEKMQ (reference sequence). As DNA, the CDR3 is TGTGCCAGCAGCCAAGGGACGTCGGTCCGGGAGACCCAGTACTTC. This sequence encodes CASSQGTSVRETQYF.

The chain has TRBV5-1 and TRBJ2-5, with D tentatively TRBD2 (6 bases). CDR3 size: 15 residues. Germline V gene sequence: CDR1 SGHRS, CDR2 YFSETQ. Deletions cut 4 bases from V and 0 bases from J, with 13 bases between. The CDR3 bases are TGCGCCAGCAGCCCGGGACTTTTGTACCAAGAGACCCAGTACTTC. Translation gives CASSPGLLYQETQYF. The full variable domain, its missing parts supplied by reference TRBV5-1 and TRBJ2-5, is KAGVTQTPRYLIKTRGQQVTLSCSPISGHRSVSWYQQTPGQGLQFLFEYFSETQRNKGNFPGRFSGRQFSNSRSEMNVSTLELGDSALYLCASSPGLLYQETQYFGPGTRLLVL.

This clonotype was recorded at least ten times. The gene calls are TRBV6-2 or TRBV6-3 and TRBJ2-1, with 8 bases matching TRBD1. Trimming at V came to 7 bases and at J to 8 bases, leaving 16 bases not matched to a gene. Germline V lookup: CDR1 MNHEY, CDR2 SVGEGT. This CDR3 contains 16 residues. The CDR3 here is CASKGRGRVVPDEQFF. The CDR3 nucleotides are TGTGCCAGCAAGGGCAGGGGGCGGGTCGTTCCTGATGAGCAGTTCTTC.

This clonotype was detected ten times or more. The V call is TRBV7-2, the J call TRBJ2-3, with 8 bases that match TRBD2. The CDR3 length is 17 residues. From germline, CDR1 is SGHTA and CDR2 FQGNSA. V lost 2 bases, J lost 0 bases, and 7 bases stayed unmatched. In nucleotides, the CDR3 is TGTGCCAGCAGCTTAAGGGCTAGCGGGTCTAGCACAGATACGCAGTATTTT. Residues: CASSLRASGSSTDTQYF.

This clonotype has at least ten counts. The gene calls are TRBV27 and TRBJ1-5, with no clear D. The CDR3 extends over 16 amino acids. The V end was cut by 3 bases, the J end by 2 bases, with 14 bases between. Germline V gene lookup returns CDR1 MNHEY and CDR2 SMNVEV (reference sequence). The CDR3: CASSLVGVGGNQPQHF. CDR3 nucleotide sequence: TGTGCCAGCAGTTTGGTCGGGGTCGGGGGCAATCAGCCCCAGCATTTT.

The J gene is TRBJ1-1, the V gene TRBV29-1, with 7 bases aligning to TRBD1. Germline lookup yields CDR1 SQVTM and CDR2 ANQGSEA. Trimming took 1 base from V and 1 from J; bases not matched to a gene: 15. The CDR3 is 18 amino acids. In nucleotides, the CDR3 is TGCAGCGTTGAAGGATCATGGACGCGGGGGACAGCGAACACTGAAGCTTTCTTT. Its translation is CSVEGSWTRGTANTEAFF. Combining the CDR3 with reference TRBV29-1 and TRBJ1-1 gives the whole variable domain SAVISQKPSRDICQRGTSLTIQCQVDSQVTMMFWYRQQPGQSLTLIATANQGSEATYESGFVIDKFPISRPNLTFSTLTVSNMSPEDSSIYLCSVEGSWTRGTANTEAFFGQGTRLTVV.

The chain links TRBV5-1 to TRBJ2-7; 12 bases fit TRBD2. The CDR3 runs to 15 residues. The trim removed 4 bases at V and 7 bases at J, leaving 9 bases unmatched. Germline V gene data show CDR1 as SGHRS and CDR2 as YFSETQ. CDR3 DNA sequence: TGCGCCAGCAGCCTAAGGACTAGCGGGAATTCGGAGCAGTACTTC. It translates to CASSLRTSGNSEQYF.

This clonotype appeared many times. V is TRBV11-3 and J is TRBJ2-5; D possibly uses TRBD1 or TRBD2 (5 bases each). From germline, CDR1 is SGHNT and CDR2 YENEEA. Trimming left V 5 bases short and J 5 bases short, with 15 bases between. CDR3 length: 14 amino acids. CDR3 protein: CASSIPEGRETQYF. CDR3 coding DNA: TGTGCCAGCAGCATTCCCGAGGGGCGGGAGACCCAGTACTTC.

This clonotype was seen more than once but under ten times. J is TRBJ2-3 and V is TRBV9; D is ambiguous. This CDR3 contains 14 residues. Trimming took off 1 base at V and 2 bases at J, with 8 bases between the two ends. From germline, CDR1 is SGDLS and CDR2 YYNGEE. The CDR3 region is CASSVFRDTDTQYF. The CDR3 DNA reads TGTGCCAGCAGCGTATTTAGGGACACAGATACGCAGTATTTT.

This clonotype was seen many times. V is TRBV28 and J is TRBJ2-7; TRBD1 might be the D (5 bases). Germline loops: CDR1 MDHEN, CDR2 SYDVKM. This CDR3 has 14 amino acids. Trimming removed 2 bases from V and 5 bases from J, with 13 bases in between. CDR3 bases: TGTGCCAGCAGTTTAACCACAGGTTATCACGAGCAGTACTTC. Protein sequence: CASSLTTGYHEQYF.

This clonotype was observed a few times. The chain employs TRBV7-8 and TRBJ2-5; 7 positions agree with TRBD2. V shed 5 bases and J 1 base; nucleotides not matched to a gene: 4. Per the germline V gene, CDR1 is SGHVS and CDR2 is FQNEAQ. The CDR3 contains 14 residues. The CDR3 DNA sequence: TGTGCCAGCAGCCCGGGACTAATCCAAGAGACCCAGTACTTC. It specifies CASSPGLIQETQYF.

This clonotype was recorded at least ten times. The V gene is TRBV12-3 or TRBV12-4, the J gene TRBJ2-1, with a tentative D call TRBD2 (6 bases). The CDR3 spans 14 residues. The V gene lost 7 bases and the J gene lost 7 bases, with 17 bases spanning the gap. Here the CDR3 reads CASTREGGWNEQFF. CDR3 bases: TGTGCCAGCACTAGGGAAGGAGGGTGGAATGAGCAGTTCTTC.

A note on this clonotype: This likely stems from a read error, as it lies one base from a far larger clone. The chain employs TRBV20-1 and TRBJ2-7, with TRBD2 identical over 14 bases. The end of the DNA is better explained by TRBJ2-1, so the J call may be wrong. This CDR3 has 18 amino acids. Germline V gene lookup returns CDR1 DFQATT and CDR2 SNEGSKA (reference sequence). In DNA, the CDR3 is TGCAGTGCTAGAGATGAAGGACTAGCGGGAGGAATGTACAGTGAGCAGTTCTTC. Protein: CSARDEGLAGGMYSEQFF.

This clonotype turned up a few times. The chain is built from TRBV29-1 and TRBJ1-2; the match to TRBD1 covers 7 bases. The CDR3 is made up of 19 amino acids. Trimming cost V 0 bases and J 5 bases; bases outside gene matches: 21. Germline values: CDR1 SQVTM, CDR2 ANQGSEA. Here the CDR3 DNA reads TGCAGCGTTGAAGAACTACAGGGGCCTCAGCAGACGGGTCAGTATGGCTACACCTTC. Translated: CSVEELQGPQQTGQYGYTF.